These 18 T cell receptor beta chains share one sample of origin, sequenced in a study of blood T cell repertoires in COVID-19. Using immunoSEQ multiplex PCR, the repertoire was profiled, and TCRdb retains in-frame clones only, with some absent. The table lists about 100,000 clones, 85% to 95% of them singletons. Sequences were obtained from peripheral blood. The source of these receptors is a man aged 50 or older with active COVID-19.

This clone appeared a few times. The chain couples TRBV5-1 to TRBJ2-7; 7 bases are shared with TRBD1. Trimming took 3 bases from V and 7 from J; bases not matched to a gene: 7. CDR3 length equals 13 residues. Germline CDR1 is SGHRS and CDR2 is YFSETQ. CDR3: CASSYTGESEQYF. CDR3 coding DNA: TGCGCCAGCAGCTACACAGGGGAAAGTGAGCAGTACTTC.

V and J are TRBV6-5 and TRBJ2-7; tentative D call: TRBD1 (5 bases). In germline, CDR1 is MNHEY, CDR2 SVGAGI. This CDR3 contains 15 residues. Trimming took off 2 bases at V and 3 bases at J, with 14 bases between the two ends. The chain's CDR3 is CASSYGAADYYEQYF. The CDR3 DNA reads TGTGCCAGCAGTTACGGGGCGGCAGATTACTACGAGCAGTACTTC.

The chain carries TRBV5-1 and TRBJ1-1, with 8 nucleotides matching TRBD1. The J segment lost 5 bases and the V segment lost 3 bases, leaving 3 bases of the junction unmatched. The germline V gene encodes CDR1 SGHRS and CDR2 YFSETQ. CDR3 length equals 13 residues. This chain's CDR3 is CASSWTGYTEAFF. CDR3 DNA sequence: TGCGCCAGCAGCTGGACAGGGTATACTGAAGCTTTCTTT.

The chain is built from TRBV5-4 and TRBJ2-5, with TRBD2 matching over 7 bases. CDR3 length equals 14 residues. Losses at the gene ends were 5 bases for V and 5 bases for J; bases not matched to a gene: 9. Germline assignment: CDR1 SGHNT and CDR2 YYREEE (reference sequence). The CDR3 here is CASSSGGRGETQYF. The DNA for the CDR3 is TGTGCCAGCAGTTCCGGCGGGCGGGGGGAGACCCAGTACTTC.

The J gene is TRBJ2-3, the V gene TRBV5-1; 9 nucleotides line up with TRBD2. The CDR3 has 16 amino acids. The V gene end was trimmed by 0 bases and the J gene end by 3 bases; junction bases not matched to a gene: 5. Per germline, CDR1 SGHRS and CDR2 YFSETQ. The CDR3 loop is CASSLEVAGVTDTQYF. DNA of the CDR3: TGCGCCAGCAGCTTGGAAGTAGCGGGAGTGACAGATACGCAGTATTTT.

This CDR3 is CASSPRGRGDGYTF. In DNA form, the CDR3 reads TGTGCCAGCTCACCACGTGGCAGAGGAGATGGCTACACCTTC. This rearrangement joins TRBV18 to TRBJ1-2; D call uncertain. The ends were cut back, 1 base at V and 6 bases at J, with 12 bases in the middle. The CDR3 runs to 14 residues. The germline CDR1 and CDR2 sequences are KGHSH and LQKENI.

The gene calls are TRBV24-1 and TRBJ2-6; D unclear. V was clipped by 3 bases and J by 0 bases, with 8 bases between them. This CDR3 contains 16 residues. Germline CDR1 reads KGHDR; CDR2 reads SFDVKD. CDR3 region: CATSDNTFSGANVLTF. DNA for the CDR3: TGTGCCACCAGTGATAACACGTTCTCTGGGGCCAACGTCCTGACTTTC.

The CDR3 region has the DNA TGTGCCAGCAGCTCATGGACAGGCACTGAAGCTTTCTTT. Protein: CASSSWTGTEAFF. The chain joins TRBV7-8 to TRBJ1-1; 7 bases match TRBD1. The CDR3 extends over 13 amino acids. V was clipped by 4 bases and J by 4 bases; unmatched bases: 3. Germline V CDR1 and CDR2: SGHVS, FQNEAQ.

The V and J genes are TRBV20-1 and TRBJ2-7; the D gene is possibly TRBD2 (6 bases). The CDR3 runs to 17 residues. In germline, CDR1 is DFQATT, CDR2 SNEGSKA (reference sequence). V lost 3 bases and J lost 7, with 28 bases in between. CDR3 nucleotide sequence: TGCAGTGCTAGTAATCCAGGCGCCGGGGCCGGGCGGGGTGAGCAGTACTTC. It encodes CSASNPGAGAGRGEQYF.

V and J are TRBV19 and TRBJ2-3; TRBD2 agrees at 13 bases. Germline-derived CDR1 and CDR2 are LNHDA and SQIVND (reference sequence). Losses at the gene ends were 5 bases for V and 4 bases for J; bases not matched to a gene: 6. This CDR3 has 16 residues. CDR3 region: CASSGGLAGRSDTQYF. The CDR3 coding sequence is TGTGCCAGTAGTGGGGGACTAGCGGGACGATCAGATACGCAGTATTTT.

The V and J genes are TRBV19 and TRBJ2-1, with 7 nucleotides matching TRBD1. Trimming at V came to 3 bases and at J to 1 base, leaving 3 bases not matched to a gene. Germline V lookup: CDR1 LNHDA, CDR2 SQIVND (reference sequence). The CDR3 totals 15 residues. The CDR3 DNA reads TGTGCCAGTAGTATCGACAGGGAGTCCTACAATGAGCAGTTCTTC. Protein product: CASSIDRESYNEQFF.

The chain is built from TRBV6-2 or TRBV6-3 and TRBJ1-2; D unclear. V was trimmed by 0 bases and J by 8 bases, leaving 7 bases between them. CDR1 and CDR2 (germline): MNHEY, SVGEGT. The CDR3 sequence is 12 residues long. CDR3 in amino acids: CASSYSTRGYTF. The CDR3 DNA sequence: TGTGCCAGCAGTTACTCGACTCGGGGCTACACCTTC.

This chain joins TRBV2 and TRBJ2-7; weak D call: TRBD2 (6 bases). V was clipped by 5 bases and J by 6 bases, with 17 bases between them. The germline CDR1 and CDR2 sequences are SNHLY and FYNNEI. This CDR3 region has 14 residues. CDR3 in DNA: TGTGCCAGCAGTCTGCCGGGAGCGGCTGGCGAGCAGTACTTC. As protein: CASSLPGAAGEQYF.

The chain has TRBV28 and TRBJ2-2; TRBD2 agrees at 12 bases. CDR1 is MDHEN and CDR2 is SYDVKM in the germline V gene. V lost 6 bases to trimming and J lost 7 bases; unmatched junction nucleotides: 9. The CDR3 is 16 residues long. In DNA form, the CDR3 reads TGTGCCAGCAGCCCCCGGACTAGCGGGAAGGGCGGGGAGCTGTTTTTT. This gives the protein CASSPRTSGKGGELFF.

V is TRBV10-2 and J is TRBJ2-1; 7 nucleotides align to TRBD2. In germline, CDR1 is WSHSY, CDR2 SAAADI. Trimming at V came to 8 bases and at J to 5 bases, leaving 12 bases not matched to a gene. The CDR3 runs to 15 residues. The CDR3 loop is CASESGTTLNNEQFF. The CDR3 DNA reads as TGCGCCAGCGAATCGGGGACTACTCTTAACAATGAGCAGTTCTTC.

This sequence joins TRBV19 and TRBJ1-1; TRBD1 might be the D (5 bases). Germline V gene sequence: CDR1 LNHDA, CDR2 SQIVND (reference sequence). The V end was cut by 5 bases, the J end by 1 base, with 14 bases between. This CDR3 has 15 residues. The CDR3 region is CASSPWGVSNTEAFF. CDR3 nucleotides: TGTGCCAGTAGTCCGTGGGGGGTTTCGAACACTGAAGCTTTCTTT. Full variable domain (outside the CDR3, taken from reference TRBV19 and TRBJ1-1): DGGITQSPKYLFRKEGQNVTLSCEQNLNHDAMYWYRQDPGQGLRLIYYSQIVNDFQKGDIAEGYSVSREKKESFPLTVTSAQKNPTAFYLCASSPWGVSNTEAFFGQGTRLTVV.

The chain couples TRBV5-1 to TRBJ2-1; 10 nucleotides line up with TRBD1. The ends lost 0 bases at V and 3 bases at J; junction bases unmatched: 3. Looked up from germline, CDR1 is SGHRS and CDR2 is YFSETQ. The CDR3 spans 16 residues. The DNA of the CDR3 is TGCGCCAGCAGCTTGGCCGGGACAGGGGACTACAATGAGCAGTTCTTC. It specifies CASSLAGTGDYNEQFF. Complete variable domain (other parts from reference TRBV5-1 and TRBJ2-1): KAGVTQTPRYLIKTRGQQVTLSCSPISGHRSVSWYQQTPGQGLQFLFEYFSETQRNKGNFPGRFSGRQFSNSRSEMNVSTLELGDSALYLCASSLAGTGDYNEQFFGPGTRLTVL.

J is TRBJ2-3 and V is TRBV28; 9 bases are shared with TRBD2. The CDR3 totals 16 residues. The ends lost 6 bases at V and 0 bases at J; junction bases unmatched: 7. Per the germline V gene, CDR1 is MDHEN and CDR2 is SYDVKM. CDR3 sequence (DNA): TGTGCCAGCAGCTGGACTAGCGCATCTAGCACAGATACGCAGTATTTT. Translation: CASSWTSASSTDTQYF.